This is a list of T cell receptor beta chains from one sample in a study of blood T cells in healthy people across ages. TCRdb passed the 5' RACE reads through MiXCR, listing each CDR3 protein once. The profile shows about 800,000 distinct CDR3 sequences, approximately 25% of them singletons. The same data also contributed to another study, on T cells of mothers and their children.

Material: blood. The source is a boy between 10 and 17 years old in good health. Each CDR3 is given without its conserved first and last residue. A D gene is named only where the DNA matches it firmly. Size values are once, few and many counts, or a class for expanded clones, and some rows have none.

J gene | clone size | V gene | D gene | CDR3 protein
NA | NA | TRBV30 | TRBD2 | AWSSGGKHEQF
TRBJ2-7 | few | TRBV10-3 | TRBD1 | AISEWTGGAYEQY
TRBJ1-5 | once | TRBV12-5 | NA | ASGPGPGTQPQH
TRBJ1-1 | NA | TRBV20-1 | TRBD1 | SARNNQGAGTEAF
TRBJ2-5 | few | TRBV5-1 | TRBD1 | ASRYTGTEGETQY
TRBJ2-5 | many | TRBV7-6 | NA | ASKGLGAETQY
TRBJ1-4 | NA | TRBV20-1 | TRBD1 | SAGRQGLEEKLF
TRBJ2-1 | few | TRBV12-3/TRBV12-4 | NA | ASNRGRVGYNEQF
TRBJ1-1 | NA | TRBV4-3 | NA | ASSYAGTLRNTEAF
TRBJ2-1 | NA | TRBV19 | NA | ASSMGLFNEQF
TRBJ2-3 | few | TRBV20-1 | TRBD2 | SARDPGLAGVTDTQY
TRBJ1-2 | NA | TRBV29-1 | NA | SVDRASYGYT
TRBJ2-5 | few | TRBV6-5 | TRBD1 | ASSYSTGGDPRETQY
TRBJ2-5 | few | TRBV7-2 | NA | ASSLVVYQSETQY
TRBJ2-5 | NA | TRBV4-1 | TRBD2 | ASSHPGLAGAQETQY
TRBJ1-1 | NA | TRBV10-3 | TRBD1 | AIRGTGNTEAF
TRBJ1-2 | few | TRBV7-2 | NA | ASSSIRGHGYT
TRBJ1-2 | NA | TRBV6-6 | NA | ASTYQSLGYYGYT
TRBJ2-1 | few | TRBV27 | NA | ASSLPDSSYNEQF
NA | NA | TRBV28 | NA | AGQAWTQY
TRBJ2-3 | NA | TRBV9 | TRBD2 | ASSFSGLARTDTQY
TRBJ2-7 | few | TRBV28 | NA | ASSSLLYRATL
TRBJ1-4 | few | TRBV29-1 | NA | SVTGNNEKLF
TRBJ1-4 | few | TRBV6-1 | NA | ASSGALVNEKLF
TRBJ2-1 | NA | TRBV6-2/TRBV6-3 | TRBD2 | ASSSSGMTTYNEQF
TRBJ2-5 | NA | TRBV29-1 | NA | SVETSSWETQY
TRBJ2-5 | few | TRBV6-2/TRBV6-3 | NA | ASRRRGEETQY
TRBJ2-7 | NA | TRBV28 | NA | ASGSAPFYEQY
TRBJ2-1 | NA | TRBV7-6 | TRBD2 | ASSLVGLAGSYNEQF
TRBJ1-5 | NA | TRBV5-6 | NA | ASSQQGVGQPQH
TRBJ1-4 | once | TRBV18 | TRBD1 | ASSPDNRGSEKLF
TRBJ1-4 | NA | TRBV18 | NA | ASSPFAGDEKLF
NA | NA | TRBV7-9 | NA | ASSLAGGVKNNEQF
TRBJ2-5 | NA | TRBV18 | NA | ASSPLPGQETQY
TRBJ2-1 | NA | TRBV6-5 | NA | ASSSPLVQGGNEQF
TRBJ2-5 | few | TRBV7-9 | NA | ASDGTRGARETQY
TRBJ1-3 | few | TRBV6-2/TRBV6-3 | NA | ASSSDTSWGNTIY
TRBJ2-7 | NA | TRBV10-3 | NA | AITEMDGTYEQY
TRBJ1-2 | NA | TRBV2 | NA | ASSRFGQTNYGYT
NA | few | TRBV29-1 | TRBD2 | SLRILAGRRDEQF
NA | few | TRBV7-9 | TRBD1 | ASTHRDSPYEQY